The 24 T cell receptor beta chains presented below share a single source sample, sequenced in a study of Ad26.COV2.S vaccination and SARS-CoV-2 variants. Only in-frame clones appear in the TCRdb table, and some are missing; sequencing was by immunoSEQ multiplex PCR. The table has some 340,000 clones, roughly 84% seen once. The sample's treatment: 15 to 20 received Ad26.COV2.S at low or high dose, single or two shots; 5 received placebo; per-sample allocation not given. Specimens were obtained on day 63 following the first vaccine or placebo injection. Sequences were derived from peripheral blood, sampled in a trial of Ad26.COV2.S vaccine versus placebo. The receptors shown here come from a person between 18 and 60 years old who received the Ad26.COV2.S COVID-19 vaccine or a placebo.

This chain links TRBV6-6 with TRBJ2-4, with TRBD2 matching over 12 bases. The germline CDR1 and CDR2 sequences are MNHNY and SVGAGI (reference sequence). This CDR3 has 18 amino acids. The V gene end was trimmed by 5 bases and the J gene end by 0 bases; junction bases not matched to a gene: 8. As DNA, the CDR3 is TGTGCCAGCAGTCAAAGGACTAGCGGGGACTTAGCCAAAAACATTCAGTACTTC. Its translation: CASSQRTSGDLAKNIQYF.

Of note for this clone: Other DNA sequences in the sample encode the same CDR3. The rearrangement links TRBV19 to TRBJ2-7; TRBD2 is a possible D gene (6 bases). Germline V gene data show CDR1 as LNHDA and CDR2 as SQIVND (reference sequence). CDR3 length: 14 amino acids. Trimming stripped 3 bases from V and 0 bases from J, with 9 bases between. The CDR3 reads CASSIGGSSYEQYF. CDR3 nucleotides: TGTGCCAGTAGTATTGGGGGGTCCTCCTACGAGCAGTACTTC.

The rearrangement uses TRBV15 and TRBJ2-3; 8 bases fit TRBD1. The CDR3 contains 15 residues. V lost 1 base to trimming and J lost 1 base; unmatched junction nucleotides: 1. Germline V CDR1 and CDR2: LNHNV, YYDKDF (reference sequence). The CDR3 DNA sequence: TGTGCCACCAGCAGAGTGGACAGGGGCACAGATACGCAGTATTTT. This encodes CATSRVDRGTDTQYF. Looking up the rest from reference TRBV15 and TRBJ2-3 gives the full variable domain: DAMVIQNPRYQVTQFGKPVTLSCSQTLNHNVMYWYQQKSSQAPKLLFHYYDKDFNNEADTPDNFQSRRPNTSFCFLDIRSPGLGDTAMYLCATSRVDRGTDTQYFGPGTRLTVL.

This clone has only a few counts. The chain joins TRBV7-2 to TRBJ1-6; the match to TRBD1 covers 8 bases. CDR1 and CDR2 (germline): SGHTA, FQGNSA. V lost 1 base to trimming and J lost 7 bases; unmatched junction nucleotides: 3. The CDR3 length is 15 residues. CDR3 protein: CASSLVAGGNSPLHF. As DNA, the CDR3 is TGTGCCAGCAGCTTAGTGGCAGGGGGCAATTCACCCCTCCACTTT.

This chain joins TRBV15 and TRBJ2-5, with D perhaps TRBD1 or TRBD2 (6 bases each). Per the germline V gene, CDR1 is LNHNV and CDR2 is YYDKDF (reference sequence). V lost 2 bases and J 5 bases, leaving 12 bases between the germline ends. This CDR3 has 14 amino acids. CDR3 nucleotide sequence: TGTGCCACCAGCAGAACCCGGGGGCATGAGACCCAGTACTTC. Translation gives CATSRTRGHETQYF.

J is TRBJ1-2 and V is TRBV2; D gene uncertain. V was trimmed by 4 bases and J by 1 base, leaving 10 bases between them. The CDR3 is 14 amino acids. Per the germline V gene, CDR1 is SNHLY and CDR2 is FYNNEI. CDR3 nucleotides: TGTGCCAGCAGTGTCAGCGAGTATAACTATGGCTACACCTTC. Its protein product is CASSVSEYNYGYTF. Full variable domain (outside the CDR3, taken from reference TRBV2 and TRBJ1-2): EPEVTQTPSHQVTQMGQEVILRCVPISNHLYFYWYRQILGQKVEFLVSFYNNEISEKSEIFDDQFSVERPDGSNFTLKIRSTKLEDSAMYFCASSVSEYNYGYTFGSGTRLTVV.

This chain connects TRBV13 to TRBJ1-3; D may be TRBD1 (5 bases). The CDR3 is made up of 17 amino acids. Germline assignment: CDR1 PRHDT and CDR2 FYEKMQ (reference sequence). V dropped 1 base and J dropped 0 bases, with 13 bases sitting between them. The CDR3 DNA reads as TGTGCCAGCAGCTTAGAGTTCCGTGGGACCTCTGGAAACACCATATATTTT. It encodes CASSLEFRGTSGNTIYF.

Here the CDR3 DNA reads TGTGCCAGCAGCGTAGGGGCGGGCTCCTACAATGAGCAGTTCTTC. Amino acid sequence: CASSVGAGSYNEQFF. The V call is TRBV9, the J call TRBJ2-1; maybe TRBD2 (5 bases). This CDR3 has 15 residues. The germline V gene has CDR1 SGDLS and CDR2 YYNGEE. The V end was cut by 0 bases, the J end by 0 bases, with 7 bases between.

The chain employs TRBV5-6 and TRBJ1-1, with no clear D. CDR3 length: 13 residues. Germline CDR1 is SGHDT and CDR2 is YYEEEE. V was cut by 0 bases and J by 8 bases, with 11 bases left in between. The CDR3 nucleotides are TGTGCCAGCAGCTTGGTGGCGCAGCCGGAAGCTTTCTTT. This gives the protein CASSLVAQPEAFF.

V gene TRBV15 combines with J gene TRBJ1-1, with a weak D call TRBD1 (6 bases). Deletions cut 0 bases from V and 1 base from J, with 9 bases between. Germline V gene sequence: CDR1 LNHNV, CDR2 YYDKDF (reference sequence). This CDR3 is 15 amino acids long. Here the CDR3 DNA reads TGTGCCACCAGCAGAGATGGGGGACAGAACACTGAAGCTTTCTTT. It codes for CATSRDGGQNTEAFF.

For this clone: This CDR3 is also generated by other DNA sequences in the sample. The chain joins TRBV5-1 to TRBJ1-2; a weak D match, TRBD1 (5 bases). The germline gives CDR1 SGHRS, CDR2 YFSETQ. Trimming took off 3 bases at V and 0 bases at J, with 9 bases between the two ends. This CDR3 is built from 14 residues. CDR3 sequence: CASSSQGANYGYTF. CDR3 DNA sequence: TGCGCCAGCAGCTCCCAGGGAGCTAACTATGGCTACACCTTC.

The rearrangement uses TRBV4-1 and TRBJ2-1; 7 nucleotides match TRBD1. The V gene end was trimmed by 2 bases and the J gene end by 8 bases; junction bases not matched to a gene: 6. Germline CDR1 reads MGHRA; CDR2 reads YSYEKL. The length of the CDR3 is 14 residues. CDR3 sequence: CASSQSTGSHEQFF. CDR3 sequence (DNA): TGCGCCAGCAGCCAATCGACAGGGTCGCATGAGCAGTTCTTC.

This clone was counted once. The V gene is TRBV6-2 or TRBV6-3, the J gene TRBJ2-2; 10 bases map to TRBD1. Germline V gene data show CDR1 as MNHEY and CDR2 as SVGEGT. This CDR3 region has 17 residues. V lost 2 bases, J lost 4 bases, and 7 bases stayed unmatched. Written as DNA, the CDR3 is TGTGCCAGCAGTTACCCCAAGACAGGGGGCGGCACCGGGGAGCTGTTTTTT. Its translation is CASSYPKTGGGTGELFF.

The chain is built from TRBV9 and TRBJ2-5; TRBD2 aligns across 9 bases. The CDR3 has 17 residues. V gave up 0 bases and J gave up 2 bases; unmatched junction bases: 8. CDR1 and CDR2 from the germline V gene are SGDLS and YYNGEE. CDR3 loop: CASSVGLAGTLQETQYF. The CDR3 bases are TGTGCCAGCAGCGTAGGCCTAGCGGGGACCCTACAAGAGACCCAGTACTTC.

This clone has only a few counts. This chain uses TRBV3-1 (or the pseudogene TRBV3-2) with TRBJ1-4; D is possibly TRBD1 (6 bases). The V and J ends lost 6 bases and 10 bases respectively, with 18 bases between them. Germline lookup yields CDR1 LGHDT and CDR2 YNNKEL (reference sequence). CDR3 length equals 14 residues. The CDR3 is CASSQQGFVGKLFF. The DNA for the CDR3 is TGTGCCAGCAGTCAACAGGGATTTGTTGGAAAACTGTTTTTT.

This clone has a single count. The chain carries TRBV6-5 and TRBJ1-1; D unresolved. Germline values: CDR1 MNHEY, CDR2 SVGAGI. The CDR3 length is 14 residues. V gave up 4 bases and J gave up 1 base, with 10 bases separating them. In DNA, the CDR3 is TGTGCCAGCAGTTCCCTGGCTCAGAACACTGAAGCTTTCTTT. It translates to CASSSLAQNTEAFF.

Here the CDR3 reads CATRRAGEDGELFF. The DNA of the CDR3 is TGTGCCACCCGGCGGGCAGGGGAGGACGGGGAGCTGTTTTTT. The chain carries TRBV7-2 and TRBJ2-2; D may match TRBD1 or TRBD2 (6 bases each). Per the germline V gene, CDR1 is SGHTA and CDR2 is FQGNSA. Trimming took off 10 bases at V and 7 bases at J, with 19 bases between the two ends. The CDR3 runs to 14 residues.

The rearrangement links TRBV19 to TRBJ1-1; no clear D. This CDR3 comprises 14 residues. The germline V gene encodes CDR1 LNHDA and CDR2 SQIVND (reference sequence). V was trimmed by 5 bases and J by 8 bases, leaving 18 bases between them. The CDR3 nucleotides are TGTGCCAGTAGTCCCCCAGTCCCACCTAACGAAGCTTTCTTT. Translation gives CASSPPVPPNEAFF.

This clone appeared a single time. CDR3 DNA sequence: TGTGCCAGTAGTAATGGCGGGTTCACAGGGAGTCAGCCCCAGCATTTT. This gives the protein CASSNGGFTGSQPQHF. The chain combines TRBV19 with TRBJ1-5, with TRBD1 as a possible D gene (6 bases). Germline V CDR1 and CDR2: LNHDA, SQIVND (reference sequence). The CDR3 sequence is 16 residues long. V lost 4 bases and J 6 bases, leaving 19 bases between the germline ends.

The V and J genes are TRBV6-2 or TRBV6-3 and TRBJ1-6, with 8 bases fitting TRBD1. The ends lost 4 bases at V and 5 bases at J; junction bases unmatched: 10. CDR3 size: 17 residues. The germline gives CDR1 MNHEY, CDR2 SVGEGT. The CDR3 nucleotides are TGTGCCAGCAGTTGGACAGGGAGTCGAACGGATAATTCACCCCTCCACTTT. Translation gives CASSWTGSRTDNSPLHF.

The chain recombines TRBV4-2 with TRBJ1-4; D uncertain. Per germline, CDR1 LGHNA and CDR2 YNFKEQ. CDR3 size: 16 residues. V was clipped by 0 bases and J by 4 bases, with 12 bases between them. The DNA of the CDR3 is TGTGCCAGCAGCCAAGAGGTGGCCGTCTTTAATGAAAAACTGTTTTTT. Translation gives CASSQEVAVFNEKLFF.

This chain's CDR3 is CASSNPTRDRDGYTF. CDR3 coding DNA: TGTGCCAGCAGTAACCCCACCAGGGACAGGGATGGCTACACCTTC. The J gene is TRBJ1-2, the V gene TRBV2; 9 nucleotides line up with TRBD1. J lost 6 bases, V lost 5 bases, and 10 bases had no gene match. Looked up from germline, CDR1 is SNHLY and CDR2 is FYNNEI. The CDR3 spans 15 residues.

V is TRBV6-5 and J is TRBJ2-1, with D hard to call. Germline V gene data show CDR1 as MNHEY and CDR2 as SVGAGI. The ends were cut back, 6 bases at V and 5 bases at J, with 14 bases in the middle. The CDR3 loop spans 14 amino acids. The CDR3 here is CASRGSTLNNEQFF. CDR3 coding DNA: TGTGCCAGCAGGGGGTCAACCTTGAACAATGAGCAGTTCTTC.

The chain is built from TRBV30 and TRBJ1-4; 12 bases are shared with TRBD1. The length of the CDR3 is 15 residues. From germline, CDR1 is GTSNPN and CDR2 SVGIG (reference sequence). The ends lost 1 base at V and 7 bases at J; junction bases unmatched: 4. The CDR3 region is CAWSEGQGAGEKLFF. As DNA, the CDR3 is TGTGCCTGGAGTGAGGGACAGGGGGCAGGTGAAAAACTGTTTTTT.